The entry below describes one T cell receptor beta chain. Its antigen is still unknown. The method was immunoSEQ multiplex PCR; TCRdb's version includes in-frame clones alone and lacks a portion of them. The repertoire consists of roughly 20,000 clones, with over 70% occurring once and the leading ten covering roughly 27%. The CDR3 contains 15 residues. Germline values: CDR1 LNHNV, CDR2 YYDKDF (reference sequence). Trimming pared 1 base from V and 5 bases from J, leaving 11 bases between. The sample originates from a study of T cells in tumors after PD-1 blockade. Looking at the study overall: No patient had prior checkpoint blockade, systemic immunosuppression, or radiotherapy within 4 weeks. A subset received ongoing vismodegib 150 mg daily alongside anti-PD-1 therapy. Study conclusions and caveats: Approximately 41% of tumor TCR clonotypes were also found in blood.

J is TRBJ2-2 and V is TRBV15; TRBD2 is a possible D gene (5 bases). The TCR was taken from a human donor with advanced basal cell or squamous cell carcinoma (not recorded which). The source was PBMCs, collected after anti-PD-1 therapy. This CDR3 is CATSRGRTGTGELFF. DNA for the CDR3: TGTGCCACCAGCAGAGGGCGGACGGGAACCGGGGAGCTGTTTTTT.